These T cell receptor beta chains were read from a single sample in a study of blood T cell repertoires in COVID-19. Sequenced by immunoSEQ multiplex PCR; TCRdb stores in-frame clones only, minus some. The sample carries about 480,000 clones, more than 75% recorded once. Sequenced material: PBMCs or T cells enriched from blood (not recorded which). The receptors here all came from a woman in her thirties or forties who had recovered from COVID-19. Both conserved end residues are part of each CDR3. The D gene is left open where the match is weak. Rows may omit the clone size; those that give it use once, few, many or a size class.

D,J,V,size,CDR3,DNA
-,TRBJ2-2,TRBV3-1/TRBV3-2,-,CASSGGTGPFTGELFF,TGTGCCAGCTCTGGGGGAACAGGGCCCTTCACCGGGGAGCTGTTTTTT
-,TRBJ1-6,TRBV28,-,CASSSQGENSPLHF,TGTGCCAGCAGTTCGCAAGGGGAAAATTCACCCCTCCACTTT
TRBD1,TRBJ2-7,TRBV7-2,-,CASSPGTDRIQYF,TGTGCCAGCAGCCCAGGGACAGATCGAATTCAGTACTTC
-,TRBJ2-2,TRBV11-3,-,CASSLRTVGELFF,TGTGCCAGCAGCTTGAGGACAGTCGGGGAGCTGTTTTTT
-,TRBJ1-2,TRBV18,-,CASPDTIGYGYTF,TGTGCGTCGCCAGACACGATTGGCTATGGCTACACCTTC
-,TRBJ1-2,TRBV9,-,CASSAPPGVGYGYTF,TGTGCCAGCAGCGCCCCGCCAGGCGTAGGCTATGGCTACACCTTC
-,TRBJ1-2,TRBV14,-,CASSQAPRGGYTF,TGTGCCAGCAGCCAAGCTCCCCGAGGAGGCTACACCTTC
-,TRBJ2-3,TRBV12-3/TRBV12-4,-,CASSTSDTDTQYF,TGTGCCAGCAGTACCTCAGACACAGATACGCAGTATTTT
TRBD1,TRBJ1-1,TRBV10-1,-,CASSAGQASAFF,TGCGCCAGCAGTGCCGGACAGGCGTCAGCTTTCTTT
-,TRBJ2-2,TRBV6-2/TRBV6-3,once,CASSRQEQNTGELFF,TGTGCCAGCAGTCGACAGGAACAGAACACCGGGGAGCTGTTTTTT
TRBD1,TRBJ1-1,TRBV4-1,-,CASSHHLTGQNTEAFF,TGCGCCAGCAGCCACCACCTGACAGGGCAGAACACTGAAGCTTTCTTT
-,TRBJ1-5,TRBV6-5,-,CASSQTSNQPQHF,TGTGCCAGCAGTCAGACAAGCAATCAGCCCCAGCATTTT
TRBD2,TRBJ2-2,TRBV6-5,-,CASSFRDYGTGELFF,TGTGCCAGCAGTTTCCGGGACTACGGCACCGGGGAGCTGTTTTTT
-,TRBJ1-1,TRBV9,-,CASSASSNTEAFF,TGTGCCAGCAGCGCCTCGTCGAACACTGAAGCTTTCTTT
-,TRBJ2-7,TRBV5-1,-,CASSFGVTYEQYF,TGCGCCAGCAGCTTCGGGGTTACCTACGAGCAGTACTTC